The next 27 T cell receptor beta chains were all read from a single sample in a study of blood T cells in healthy people across ages. Sample-barcoded 5' priming and a J-beta primer mix drove a second PCR of about 7 to 11 cycles. Using its own MiXCR run on the 5' RACE reads, TCRdb lists one record per CDR3 protein. This sample has about 680,000 distinct CDR3 sequences, with approximately 50% found just once. The source material was blood. Receptor source: a woman aged 60 to 75 in good health.

At least ten counts were recorded for this clonotype. This chain uses TRBV12-3 or TRBV12-4 with TRBJ1-1; maybe TRBD1 (5 bases). V was pared by 5 bases and J by 5 bases, with 9 bases between. CDR3 size: 12 residues. The CDR3, as DNA: TGTGCCAGCAGTCCCGAGGGGACTGAAGCTTTCTTT. This sequence encodes CASSPEGTEAFF.

The CDR3 spells CASKRGPNEKLFF. The CDR3 DNA reads as TGTGCCAGCAAGCGGGGGCCCAATGAAAAACTGTTTTTT. V gene TRBV12-3 or TRBV12-4 combines with J gene TRBJ1-4; D possibly corresponds to TRBD1 (6 bases). The CDR3 runs 13 residues. V was clipped by 7 bases and J by 5 bases, with 11 bases between them.

This chain connects TRBV7-8 to TRBJ2-7; no reliable D call. Germline V gene sequence: CDR1 SGHVS, CDR2 FQNEAQ. V lost 5 bases to trimming and J lost 4 bases, with 12 bases between them. The CDR3 is made up of 13 amino acids. The DNA for the CDR3 is TGTGCCAGCAGCCCCATTGGCAGGTACGAGCAGTACTTC. Protein: CASSPIGRYEQYF.

The rearrangement joins TRBV20-1 to TRBJ2-1; 9 nucleotides agree with TRBD1. Germline CDR1 DFQATT, CDR2 SNEGSKA (reference sequence). V dropped 1 base and J dropped 8; count of bases not matched to a gene: 6. This CDR3 is 14 amino acids long. The CDR3 sequence: CSARARTGGYEQFF. Written as DNA, the CDR3 is TGCAGTGCTAGAGCCCGAACAGGGGGCTATGAGCAGTTCTTC.

This clonotype is a singleton in its sample. CDR3 sequence: CSGVAGVNEQYF. The CDR3 DNA reads as TGCAGCGGGGTAGCGGGAGTAAATGAGCAGTACTTC. The chain is built from TRBV29-1 and TRBJ2-5; TRBD2 agrees at 9 bases. This CDR3 is 12 amino acids long. Germline assignment: CDR1 SQVTM and CDR2 ANQGSEA. V lost 7 bases, J lost 11 bases, and 11 bases stayed unmatched.

In regard to this clonotype: Germline and junction disagree at one end, which may indicate a read error. The CDR3 region is CASSLVLASSSYNEQFF. CDR3 DNA: TGTGCCAGCAGTTTAGTTCTAGCGAGCAGCTCCTACAATGAGCAGTTCTTC. This chain links TRBV7-2 with TRBJ2-1; possible D gene TRBD2, 6 bases. This CDR3 comprises 17 residues. CDR1 is SGHTA and CDR2 is FQGNSA in the germline V gene.

This clonotype was observed a few times. The rearrangement links TRBV4-3 to TRBJ2-5; perhaps TRBD1 as D (5 bases). The V end lost 1 base, the J end lost 4 bases, and 13 bases lay between the germline ends. This CDR3 comprises 15 residues. Germline loops: CDR1 LGHNA, CDR2 YSLEER. CDR3: CASSQVQGLGETQYF. As DNA, the CDR3 is TGCGCCAGCAGCCAAGTCCAGGGTCTGGGAGAGACCCAGTACTTC.

This clonotype came up a few times. This sequence joins TRBV29-1 and TRBJ2-4, with unresolved D. The CDR3 has 14 residues. The V gene's germline CDR1 is SQVTM and CDR2 ANQGSEA. V lost 1 base and J lost 4, with 11 bases in between. Written as DNA, the CDR3 is TGCAGCGTTGAAGCTCCGGCCATGAAAAACATTCAGTACTTC. This sequence encodes CSVEAPAMKNIQYF.

The J gene is TRBJ2-5, the V gene TRBV30; the D is unclear. Trimming cost V 2 bases and J 1 base, with 5 bases left between them. Germline V lookup: CDR1 GTSNPN, CDR2 SVGIG (reference sequence). This CDR3 region has 12 residues. As DNA, the CDR3 is TGTGCCTGGAGTAGTACCCAAGAGACCCAGTACTTC. This sequence encodes CAWSSTQETQYF.

V and J are TRBV20-1 and TRBJ2-1, with 12 bases that match TRBD1. Germline V lookup: CDR1 DFQATT, CDR2 SNEGSKA (reference sequence). V trimming: 2 bases; J trimming: 8 bases; junction bases outside the gene matches: 4. This CDR3 spans 14 amino acids. The CDR3 nucleotides are TGCAGTGCTAGACGGGACAGGGGGCTGGATGAGCAGTTCTTC. The encoded protein is CSARRDRGLDEQFF.

Many counts were recorded for this clonotype. The V and J genes are TRBV28 and TRBJ2-2; D remains ambiguous. The CDR3 runs to 11 residues. Germline-derived CDR1 and CDR2 are MDHEN and SYDVKM. The ends were cut back, 6 bases at V and 6 bases at J, with 5 bases in the middle. The CDR3 sequence is CASSWPGELFF. As DNA, the CDR3 is TGTGCCAGCAGCTGGCCCGGGGAGCTGTTTTTT.

This clonotype was counted at least ten times. The chain has TRBV7-2 and TRBJ2-7; 12 positions agree with TRBD2. Trimming removed 3 bases from V and 5 bases from J; junction bases left unmatched: 5. The CDR3 is made up of 15 amino acids. Per germline, CDR1 SGHTA and CDR2 FQGNSA. CDR3: CASSFQTSGSHEQYF. The CDR3, as DNA: TGTGCCAGCAGCTTCCAGACTAGCGGGAGCCACGAGCAGTACTTC.

The chain employs TRBV11-2 and TRBJ2-4; 13 bases fit TRBD2. The DNA matches TRBJ2-5 better at its end, which makes the J call doubtful. CDR3 size: 16 residues. CDR1 is SGHAT, CDR2 FQNNGV, per germline. CDR3 bases: TGTGCCAGCAGCGCAACTAGCGGGAGGGCCGCAAAGACCCAGTACTTC. Residues: CASSATSGRAAKTQYF.

This clonotype was picked up a small number of times. The CDR3 DNA follows: TGTGCCAGCAGCTTAGTGGCAGGGATGAACGAGCAGTACTTC. This translates into CASSLVAGMNEQYF. The V call is TRBV7-2, the J call TRBJ2-7, with D tentatively TRBD1 (5 bases). The CDR3 totals 14 residues. Trimming removed 1 base at V and 5 bases at J, with 12 bases between. Germline CDR1 is SGHTA and CDR2 is FQGNSA.

The gene calls are TRBV20-1 and TRBJ2-1; D not certain. V shed 6 bases and J shed 6 bases, with 9 bases lying between them. The CDR3 has 11 amino acids. Germline CDR1 DFQATT, CDR2 SNEGSKA (reference sequence). CDR3 in DNA: TGCAGTGCACCCACGGGCAATGAGCAGTTCTTC. Its protein is CSAPTGNEQFF.

This clonotype was picked up a small number of times. This rearrangement joins TRBV12-3 or TRBV12-4 to TRBJ2-1; D is unclear. The length of the CDR3 is 15 residues. V was pared by 3 bases and J by 6 bases, with 15 bases between. The CDR3 protein is CASSLSGLRSNEQFF. The CDR3 DNA follows: TGTGCCAGCAGTTTGTCGGGTCTTAGGTCCAATGAGCAGTTCTTC.

V is TRBV7-7 and J is TRBJ2-1; D is unclear. Trimming cost V 5 bases and J 4 bases, with 9 bases left between them. CDR3 length: 13 amino acids. In germline, CDR1 is SSHAT, CDR2 FNYEAQ (reference sequence). CDR3 coding DNA: TGTGCCAGCAGCCCCGACATATACAATGAGCAGTTCTTC. Protein sequence: CASSPDIYNEQFF. The entire variable domain, with the rest obtained from reference TRBV7-7 and TRBJ2-1, is as follows: GAGVSQSPRYKVTKRGQDVTLRCDPISSHATLYWYQQALGQGPEFLTYFNYEAQPDKSGLPSDRFSAERPEGSISTLTIQRTEQRDSAMYRCASSPDIYNEQFFGPGTRLTVL.

This clonotype was counted only a few times. The chain has TRBV24-1 and TRBJ2-5, with TRBD2 matching over 11 bases. Germline CDR1 reads KGHDR; CDR2 reads SFDVKD. V shed 9 bases, J shed 3 bases, and the junction held 2 bases outside the gene matches. This CDR3 has 13 amino acids. CDR3 loop: CATPGLAEETQYF. The CDR3 DNA reads TGTGCCACCCCGGGACTAGCGGAAGAGACCCAGTACTTC.

The J gene is TRBJ1-5, the V gene TRBV10-3, with a weak D call TRBD1 (6 bases). The length of the CDR3 is 15 residues. Germline V gives CDR1 ENHRY, CDR2 SYGVKD. Trimming pared 0 bases from V and 6 bases from J, leaving 12 bases between. The CDR3 spells CAISESTGGGQPQHF. CDR3 nucleotide sequence: TGTGCCATCAGTGAGTCGACGGGGGGCGGTCAGCCCCAGCATTTT.

For this clonotype: Relative to the germline gene, one junction end is altered; a read error may explain this. V gene TRBV6-2 or TRBV6-3 combines with J gene TRBJ1-2, with a possible D match to TRBD1 (6 bases). Germline CDR1 and CDR2: MNHEY and SVGEGT. The CDR3 totals 11 residues. DNA for the CDR3: TGTGCCAGCCGCTGGAGTGGGGGCTGCACCTTC. As protein: CASRWSGGCTF.

The rearrangement uses TRBV28 and TRBJ1-2; 7 bases map to TRBD1. This CDR3 is built from 14 residues. J lost 2 bases, V lost 7 bases, and 7 bases had no gene match. Looked up from germline, CDR1 is MDHEN and CDR2 is SYDVKM. The CDR3 sequence: CASTLQGLNYGYTF. CDR3 DNA: TGTGCCAGCACCTTACAGGGGCTAAACTATGGCTACACCTTC.

This rearrangement joins TRBV28 to TRBJ1-5; D uncertain. Trimming pared 3 bases from V and 7 bases from J, leaving 13 bases between. In germline, CDR1 is MDHEN, CDR2 SYDVKM. This CDR3 spans 14 amino acids. CDR3 nucleotides: TGTGCCAGCAGTTTGGGTGGGGTTGGCCAGCCCCAGCATTTT. Residues: CASSLGGVGQPQHF.

J is TRBJ2-1 and V is TRBV6-2 or TRBV6-3, with a tentative D call TRBD2 (6 bases). Germline-derived CDR1 and CDR2 are MNHEY and SVGEGT. V dropped 0 bases and J dropped 7 bases, with 13 bases sitting between them. The length of the CDR3 is 15 residues. DNA of the CDR3: TGTGCCAGCAGTTACTCGGGGGGAGCGAGGAATGAGCAGTTCTTC. Translated, it gives CASSYSGGARNEQFF.

CDR3 region: CASSLVAGVLETQYF. The CDR3, as DNA: TGTGCCAGCAGCTTAGTGGCGGGAGTTCTAGAGACCCAGTACTTC. The J gene is TRBJ2-5, the V gene TRBV7-2; 7 bases fit TRBD2. With V trimmed by 1 base and J by 4 bases, 6 bases remained unmatched. The CDR3 contains 15 residues. Germline V gene sequence: CDR1 SGHTA, CDR2 FQGNSA.

The rearrangement links TRBV20-1 to TRBJ2-4; D is tentatively TRBD1 or TRBD2 (5 bases each). Matching the DNA end better, TRBJ2-7 makes the J call doubtful. Germline-derived CDR1 and CDR2 are DFQATT and SNEGSKA (reference sequence). The CDR3 runs 12 residues. The CDR3 nucleotides are TGCAGTGCTGGGACCCACCACGGCGAGCAGTACTTC. This codes for CSAGTHHGEQYF.

CDR3 sequence (DNA): TGTGCCAGCAGCCGATCCGGGACAGGCGGAGATGGCTACACCTTC. This gives the protein CASSRSGTGGDGYTF. The chain recombines TRBV3-1 with TRBJ1-2, with TRBD1 identical over 8 bases. Losses at the gene ends were 4 bases for V and 6 bases for J; bases not matched to a gene: 10. The CDR3 runs to 15 residues. Germline CDR1 LGHDT, CDR2 YNNKEL (reference sequence).

This clonotype has more than one count but fewer than ten. This chain links TRBV5-1 with TRBJ2-7; tentatively, D is TRBD2 (6 bases). This CDR3 has 14 residues. CDR1 and CDR2 (germline): SGHRS, YFSETQ. V lost 6 bases and J 7 bases, leaving 20 bases between the germline ends. The CDR3 loop reads CASTLGQGGGEQYF. For the CDR3, the DNA is TGCGCCAGCACATTGGGCCAGGGAGGTGGGGAGCAGTACTTC.